The 29 T cell receptor beta chains given below trace back to one sample, sequenced in a study of identical twins. TCRdb processed the 5' RACE reads anew with MiXCR; each CDR3 protein has one entry. This sample has more than 650,000 distinct CDR3 sequences, with roughly 6% found just once. Sample: naive T cells sorted from blood. The source of these receptors is a young man in good health.

This clonotype was seen ten or more times. The rearrangement links TRBV5-1 to TRBJ2-5; D might be TRBD1 (6 bases). With 4 bases removed from V and 2 bases from J, the gap between germline ends came to 12 bases. Germline CDR1 is SGHRS and CDR2 is YFSETQ. CDR3 size: 14 residues. CDR3 sequence: CASSAWTAQETQYF. DNA of the CDR3: TGCGCCAGCAGCGCCTGGACAGCTCAAGAGACCCAGTACTTC.

This clonotype was detected ten times or more. The chain combines TRBV7-9 with TRBJ2-3; 11 bases are a match to TRBD2. This CDR3 comprises 17 residues. Trimming at V came to 5 bases and at J to 3 bases, leaving 10 bases not matched to a gene. Germline V gene sequence: CDR1 SEHNR, CDR2 FQNEAQ (reference sequence). The CDR3 bases are TGTGCCAGCAGCCCGAGGCCACTAGCGGGAGTGACAGATACGCAGTATTTT. This sequence encodes CASSPRPLAGVTDTQYF.

This clonotype was seen ten or more times. V is TRBV5-1 and J is TRBJ1-1; D unclear. Germline CDR1 and CDR2: SGHRS and YFSETQ. The CDR3 runs to 13 residues. The ends were cut back, 1 base at V and 1 base at J, with 5 bases in the middle. Written as DNA, the CDR3 is TGCGCCAGCAGCTTGAAGGCGAACACTGAAGCTTTCTTT. It yields the protein CASSLKANTEAFF.

This clonotype was seen repeatedly, ten times or more. The chain is built from TRBV12-3 or TRBV12-4 and TRBJ2-1; a possible D gene is TRBD2 (6 bases). This CDR3 has 14 amino acids. V lost 5 bases and J lost 3, with 11 bases in between. The CDR3 reads CASSRRDFYNEQFF. The CDR3 region has the DNA TGTGCCAGCAGTCGCCGGGACTTCTACAATGAGCAGTTCTTC.

This clonotype was picked up many times. The gene calls are TRBV27 and TRBJ1-1, with D hard to call. This CDR3 is 15 amino acids long. Germline V gene sequence: CDR1 MNHEY, CDR2 SMNVEV (reference sequence). V dropped 4 bases and J dropped 1 base, with 13 bases sitting between them. As DNA, the CDR3 is TGTGCCAGCAGTTACTTCGAGGGCGGGAACACTGAAGCTTTCTTT. Translated: CASSYFEGGNTEAFF.

This chain links TRBV19 with TRBJ2-2; the match to TRBD2 covers 12 bases. Germline loops: CDR1 LNHDA, CDR2 SQIVND (reference sequence). Trimming cost V 4 bases and J 6 bases; bases outside gene matches: 12. The CDR3 has 18 residues. CDR3 nucleotides: TGTGCCAGTAGTAACCCTACAGGCACTAGCGGGAGGCCCGGGGAGCTGTTTTTT. Protein sequence: CASSNPTGTSGRPGELFF.

The V gene is TRBV11-2, the J gene TRBJ2-3; tentative D call: TRBD2 (6 bases). With 4 bases removed from V and 2 bases from J, the gap between germline ends came to 19 bases. CDR1 is SGHAT, CDR2 FQNNGV, per germline. The CDR3 has 17 residues. The CDR3 sequence is CASSSPWPSGDTDTQYF. The CDR3 bases are TGTGCCAGCAGCTCCCCTTGGCCATCGGGAGACACAGATACGCAGTATTTT.

This clonotype has ten or more counts. The chain carries TRBV27 and TRBJ2-7, with a tentative D call TRBD2 (5 bases). Germline V gives CDR1 MNHEY, CDR2 SMNVEV (reference sequence). This CDR3 is 13 amino acids long. V was cut by 6 bases and J by 5 bases, with 14 bases left in between. For the CDR3, the DNA is TGTGCCAGCAGCCCCGCGGGCCTCAACGAGCAGTACTTC. Its translation: CASSPAGLNEQYF.

CDR3 amino acids: CASSEQAVYNEQFF. CDR3 bases: TGTGCCAGCAGTGAACAAGCGGTCTACAATGAGCAGTTCTTC. The V call is TRBV6-1, the J call TRBJ2-1, with D possibly TRBD2 on 5 matching bases. V lost 2 bases and J lost 3, with 8 bases in between. CDR3 length: 14 amino acids. Germline values: CDR1 MNHNS, CDR2 SASEGT.

CDR3: CASSTSPQGSSYNEQFF. CDR3 DNA sequence: TGTGCCAGCTCAACCTCACCTCAGGGGAGCTCCTACAATGAGCAGTTCTTC. This sequence joins TRBV18 and TRBJ2-1; possible D gene TRBD1, 6 bases. V was trimmed by 5 bases and J by 0 bases, leaving 17 bases between them. The germline gives CDR1 KGHSH, CDR2 LQKENI. There are 17 residues in the CDR3.

This clonotype has just a few counts. This sequence joins TRBV7-6 and TRBJ2-5; 9 nucleotides line up with TRBD1. In germline, CDR1 is SGHVS, CDR2 FNYEAQ. The CDR3 length is 15 residues. Trimming at V came to 1 base and at J to 3 bases, leaving 3 bases not matched to a gene. The CDR3 protein is CASSLVGTGKETQYF. The CDR3 region has the DNA TGTGCCAGCAGCTTAGTCGGGACAGGGAAAGAGACCCAGTACTTC.

This clonotype was seen at least ten times. CDR3 coding DNA: TGCGCCAGCAGCTTGGGGACCGGCGGACCCCTCCACTTT. This gives the protein CASSLGTGGPLHF. The V gene is TRBV5-1, the J gene TRBJ1-6; D unresolved. Germline V gene data show CDR1 as SGHRS and CDR2 as YFSETQ. Trimming cost V 0 bases and J 12 bases, with 10 bases left between them. The CDR3 has 13 amino acids. The full variable domain, its missing parts supplied by reference TRBV5-1 and TRBJ1-6, is KAGVTQTPRYLIKTRGQQVTLSCSPISGHRSVSWYQQTPGQGLQFLFEYFSETQRNKGNFPGRFSGRQFSNSRSEMNVSTLELGDSALYLCASSLGTGGPLHFGNGTRLTVT.

Many counts were recorded for this clonotype. The V gene is TRBV7-6, the J gene TRBJ2-1; 8 bases fit TRBD1. The J segment lost 4 bases and the V segment lost 2 bases, leaving 4 bases of the junction unmatched. The CDR3 consists of 15 residues. Germline-derived CDR1 and CDR2 are SGHVS and FNYEAQ. CDR3 DNA sequence: TGTGCCAGCAGCTTACAGGGGGCGACTTACAATGAGCAGTTCTTC. Protein product: CASSLQGATYNEQFF.

This clonotype was observed many times. This chain links TRBV7-2 with TRBJ2-7, with unresolved D. Per germline, CDR1 SGHTA and CDR2 FQGNSA. V was cut by 1 base and J by 4 bases, with 14 bases left in between. CDR3 length equals 15 residues. In DNA form, the CDR3 reads TGTGCCAGCAGCTTAGTCGGGCCAGCGTATTACGAGCAGTACTTC. This translates into CASSLVGPAYYEQYF.

This clonotype was counted ten times or more. The gene calls are TRBV12-3 or TRBV12-4 and TRBJ2-1; D unclear. CDR3 size: 12 residues. Trimming cost V 5 bases and J 9 bases, with 11 bases left between them. The CDR3 region has the DNA TGTGCCAGCAGTCCTGGCCGTACTGAGCAGTTCTTC. The encoded protein is CASSPGRTEQFF.

Ten or more counts support this clonotype. The chain has TRBV5-6 and TRBJ2-3; D might be TRBD2 (5 bases). The V end was cut by 4 bases, the J end by 4 bases, with 10 bases between. CDR1 is SGHDT and CDR2 is YYEEEE in the germline V gene. This CDR3 is built from 13 residues. Here the CDR3 DNA reads TGTGCCAGCAGCATGAGGACTGCAGATACGCAGTATTTT. Its protein is CASSMRTADTQYF. Using reference TRBV5-6 and TRBJ2-3 for the parts outside the CDR3, the full variable domain is DAGVTQSPTHLIKTRGQQVTLRCSPKSGHDTVSWYQQALGQGPQFIFQYYEEEERQRGNFPDRFSGHQFPNYSSELNVNALLLGDSALYLCASSMRTADTQYFGPGTRLTVL.

This clonotype was observed many times. This chain joins TRBV28 and TRBJ2-7; D is uncertain. The V and J ends lost 8 bases and 7 bases respectively, with 15 bases between them. The germline V gene has CDR1 MDHEN and CDR2 SYDVKM. The CDR3 contains 12 residues. The CDR3 DNA is TGTGCCAGCGCGTCAGGCCTAGGGGAGCAGTACTTC. Its protein is CASASGLGEQYF.

Only a few counts were recorded for this clonotype. The gene calls are TRBV5-1 and TRBJ1-1, with 7 bases fitting TRBD1. J was trimmed by 0 bases and V by 0 bases; bases with no gene match: 5. Germline loops: CDR1 SGHRS, CDR2 YFSETQ. The CDR3 loop spans 16 amino acids. The CDR3 region is CASSLVGGQLNTEAFF. CDR3 nucleotide sequence: TGCGCCAGCAGCTTGGTTGGGGGACAGCTGAACACTGAAGCTTTCTTT.

The chain employs TRBV12-5 and TRBJ1-1, with a possible D match to TRBD1 (5 bases). V lost 1 base and J 4 bases, leaving 7 bases between the germline ends. The CDR3 covers 13 residues. The V gene's germline CDR1 is LGHNT and CDR2 FRNRAP. CDR3 bases: TGTGCTAGTGGTTTGGGGGGGTTCACTGAAGCTTTCTTT. It codes for CASGLGGFTEAFF.

This clonotype was seen more than once but under ten times. CDR3 amino acids: CASSDAGTSFYNEQFF. For the CDR3, the DNA is TGCGCCAGCAGTGACGCCGGGACTAGCTTCTACAATGAGCAGTTCTTC. This rearrangement joins TRBV10-1 to TRBJ2-1, with 9 bases identical to TRBD2. This CDR3 has 16 amino acids. Germline lookup yields CDR1 WNHNN and CDR2 SYGVQD (reference sequence). The V segment lost 3 bases and the J segment 3 bases; nucleotides outside the gene matches: 6.

This clonotype was counted at least ten times. This CDR3 is CSVEYTEAFF. The DNA of the CDR3 is TGCAGCGTTGAATACACTGAAGCTTTCTTT. This chain connects TRBV29-1 to TRBJ1-1; no definite D call. Germline-derived CDR1 and CDR2 are SQVTM and ANQGSEA. This CDR3 has 10 residues. V gave up 2 bases and J gave up 3 bases, with 1 base separating them.

This clonotype has ten or more counts. V gene TRBV7-2 combines with J gene TRBJ2-7, with 14 bases that match TRBD2. With 1 base clipped from V and 5 bases from J, the junction kept 1 base outside the gene matches. Germline lookup yields CDR1 SGHTA and CDR2 FQGNSA. The CDR3 loop spans 15 amino acids. The CDR3 protein is CASSLEGLAGDEQYF. The CDR3 DNA reads as TGTGCCAGCAGCTTAGAGGGACTAGCGGGAGACGAGCAGTACTTC.

This clonotype appeared many times. The rearrangement uses TRBV12-3 or TRBV12-4 and TRBJ2-1; 12 bases agree with TRBD2. The CDR3 is 18 residues long. J lost 8 bases, V lost 4 bases, and 15 bases had no gene match. CDR3 in DNA: TGTGCCAGCAGTTCACCCCGGCTAGCGGGAGGGCCCTCGGATGAGCAGTTCTTC. It translates to CASSSPRLAGGPSDEQFF.

This clonotype was detected ten times or more. CDR3 sequence (DNA): TGTGCCATCAGTTCCGGGACTACCACTTACAATGAGCAGTTCTTC. Translation: CAISSGTTTYNEQFF. This sequence joins TRBV10-3 and TRBJ2-1; 7 bases map to TRBD2. This CDR3 is built from 15 residues. CDR1 and CDR2 from the germline V gene are ENHRY and SYGVKD. V gave up 5 bases and J gave up 4 bases; unmatched junction bases: 8.

This clonotype was picked up many times. V gene TRBV27 combines with J gene TRBJ1-5; D unresolved. From germline, CDR1 is MNHEY and CDR2 SMNVEV (reference sequence). The V and J ends lost 5 bases and 3 bases respectively, with 5 bases between them. This CDR3 has 12 amino acids. The CDR3 sequence: CASSPTNQPQHF. The CDR3 DNA sequence: TGTGCCAGCAGTCCAACCAATCAGCCCCAGCATTTT.

This clonotype was counted at least ten times. The chain recombines TRBV9 with TRBJ2-3, with 12 bases identical to TRBD2. The CDR3 has 15 residues. V lost 3 bases to trimming and J lost 4 bases; unmatched junction nucleotides: 3. The germline V gene encodes CDR1 SGDLS and CDR2 YYNGEE. The CDR3 nucleotides are TGTGCCAGCAGCGGACTAGCGGGAGCCCCAGATACGCAGTATTTT. Amino acids: CASSGLAGAPDTQYF.

This clonotype was detected ten times or more. The chain uses TRBV5-6 and TRBJ2-1, with 11 bases identical to TRBD2. This CDR3 has 16 residues. From germline, CDR1 is SGHDT and CDR2 YYEEEE. The V segment lost 2 bases and the J segment 6 bases; nucleotides outside the gene matches: 7. This CDR3 is CASSFGLAGWSNEQFF. CDR3 sequence (DNA): TGTGCCAGCAGCTTTGGACTAGCGGGTTGGTCCAATGAGCAGTTCTTC.

This clonotype has ten or more counts. The CDR3 loop reads CASSYPGQGHQETQYF. The CDR3 DNA is TGTGCCAGCAGCTACCCGGGACAGGGGCACCAAGAGACCCAGTACTTC. The chain has TRBV12-3 or TRBV12-4 and TRBJ2-5, with TRBD1 identical over 10 bases. Trimming took 6 bases from V and 0 from J; bases not matched to a gene: 7. This CDR3 comprises 16 residues.

This clonotype has a count of ten or more. The rearrangement links TRBV18 to TRBJ2-3; D is ambiguous. V was trimmed by 4 bases and J by 2 bases, leaving 10 bases between them. Germline CDR1 is KGHSH and CDR2 is LQKENI. This CDR3 has 14 amino acids. In DNA form, the CDR3 reads TGTGCCAGCTCACTCTCATCTGCCACAGATACGCAGTATTTT. Translation: CASSLSSATDTQYF. The full variable domain, its missing parts supplied by reference TRBV18 and TRBJ2-3, is NAGVMQNPRHLVRRRGQEARLRCSPMKGHSHVYWYRQLPEEGLKFMVYLQKENIIDESGMPKERFSAEFPKEGPSILRIQQVVRGDSAAYFCASSLSSATDTQYFGPGTRLTVL.